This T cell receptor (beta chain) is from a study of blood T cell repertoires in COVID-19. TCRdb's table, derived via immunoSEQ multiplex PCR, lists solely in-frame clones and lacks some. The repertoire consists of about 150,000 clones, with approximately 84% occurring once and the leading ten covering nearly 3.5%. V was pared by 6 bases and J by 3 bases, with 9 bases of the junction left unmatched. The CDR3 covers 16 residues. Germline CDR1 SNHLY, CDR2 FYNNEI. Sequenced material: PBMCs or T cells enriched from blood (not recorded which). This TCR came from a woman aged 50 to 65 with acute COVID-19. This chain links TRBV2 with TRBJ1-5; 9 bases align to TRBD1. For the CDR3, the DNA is TGTGCCAGCAGGGTACAGGGGGCAGGCGTCAATCAGCCCCAGCATTTT. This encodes CASRVQGAGVNQPQHF.